The text below deals with one T cell receptor beta chain. This entry belongs to a study of blood T cell repertoires in COVID-19. The overall study: Donors in the United States, Italy and Spain gave samples during acute or convalescent COVID-19.

V was cut by 4 bases and J by 3 bases, with 9 bases left in between. Germline V gene sequence: CDR1 LNHNV, CDR2 YYDKDF (reference sequence). CDR3 length equals 13 residues. Original data processing: From reference gene primer amplification, estimates of nucleated cell counts were derived. Produced via immunoSEQ multiplex PCR; TCRdb's table is partial and in-frame only. V, J and clone size derive from that table, while D and trimming were established from the DNA sequence. This sample has 300,000 to 400,000 clones, with 70% to 90% found just once. Participants spanned ages about 18 to 100 years and resided in 20 to 25 US areas. Categorization into cohorts depended on clinical history that participants reported.

The sequencing sample was made of PBMCs or T cells enriched from blood (not recorded which). The sequence derives from a woman aged 40 to 55 with acute COVID-19. The chain carries TRBV15 and TRBJ1-1; D remains unclear. The CDR3 region is CATSKRAHTEAFF. The DNA of the CDR3 is TGTGCCACCAGCAAGAGGGCTCACACTGAAGCTTTCTTT.